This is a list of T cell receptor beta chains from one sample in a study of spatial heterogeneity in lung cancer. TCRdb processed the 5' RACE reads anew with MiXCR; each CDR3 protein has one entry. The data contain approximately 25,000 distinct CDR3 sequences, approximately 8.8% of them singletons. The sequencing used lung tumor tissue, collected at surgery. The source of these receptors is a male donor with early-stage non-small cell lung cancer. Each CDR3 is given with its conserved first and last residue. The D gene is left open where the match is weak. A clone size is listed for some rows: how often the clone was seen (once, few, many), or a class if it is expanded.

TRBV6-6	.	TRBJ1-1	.	TGTGCCAGCAGTAGGAACACTGAAGCTTTCTTT	CASSRNTEAFF
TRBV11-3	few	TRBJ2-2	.	TGTGCCAGCATAGTCGACTCTCGGAACACCGGGGAGCTGTTTTTT	CASIVDSRNTGELFF
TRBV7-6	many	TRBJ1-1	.	TGTGCCAGCAGCCAGACGGGAAACACTGAAGCTTTCTTT	CASSQTGNTEAFF
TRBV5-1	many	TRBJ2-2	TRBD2	TGCGCCAGCAGTTCGGGACTAGCGGGAGACAGGGAGCTGTTTTTT	CASSSGLAGDRELFF
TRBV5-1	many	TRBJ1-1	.	TGCGCCAGCAGCTCCAGGGGTAAGGACACTGAAGCTTTCTTT	CASSSRGKDTEAFF
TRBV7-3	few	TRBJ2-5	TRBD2	TGTGCCAGCAGACTGGGCGGACTAGCCGACGAGACCCAGTACTTC	CASRLGGLADETQYF
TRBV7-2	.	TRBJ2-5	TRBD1	TGTGCCAGCAGCCCACTGGACAGGGTAGGAGAGACCCAGTACTTC	CASSPLDRVGETQYF
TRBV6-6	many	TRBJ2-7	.	TGTGCCAGCAGTTACTCGCTCCGGGACCCCTCCTACGAGCAGTACTTC	CASSYSLRDPSYEQYF
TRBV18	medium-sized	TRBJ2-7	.	TGTGCCAGCTCACCAAGCGGCTATGCCTACGAGCAGTACTTC	CASSPSGYAYEQYF
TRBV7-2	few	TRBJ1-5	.	TGTGCCAGCAGCCCCAACGGGGACATTAGCAATCAGCCCCAGCATTTT	CASSPNGDISNQPQHF
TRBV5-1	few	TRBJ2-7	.	TGCGCCAGCAGCGAGGGGCCCCTCAGTATTAAGGACTTC	CASSEGPLSIKDF
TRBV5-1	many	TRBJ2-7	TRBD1	TGCGCCAGCAGCCACGGGACAGGGGGCTACGAGCAGTACTTC	CASSHGTGGYEQYF
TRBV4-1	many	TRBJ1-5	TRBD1	TGCGCCAGCAGCCAACCAGACAGGGGGCATCAGCCCCAGCATTTT	CASSQPDRGHQPQHF
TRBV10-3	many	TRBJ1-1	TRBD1	TGTGCCATCAGTGAGTGGACAGGGCGGGTTGAAGCTTTCTTT	CAISEWTGRVEAFF
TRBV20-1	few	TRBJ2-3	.	TGCAGTGCGACGGCGGGTAGCCGGAGCACAGATACGCAGTATTTT	CSATAGSRSTDTQYF
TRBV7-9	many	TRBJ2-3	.	TGTGCCAGCAGACCCGATCGCGATACGCAGTATTTT	CASRPDRDTQYF
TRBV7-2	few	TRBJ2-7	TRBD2	TGTGCCAGCAGCCAGGGATTCGGGCGGGAGAGAGGGGAGCAGTACTTC	CASSQGFGRERGEQYF
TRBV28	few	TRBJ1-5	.	TGTGCCAGCATCCCCGCGGGGTTCAATCAGCCCCAGCATTTT	CASIPAGFNQPQHF
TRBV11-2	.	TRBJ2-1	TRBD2	TGTGCCAGCAGCTTAAGAATCAAGCGGGATGAATACAATGAGCAGTTCTTC	CASSLRIKRDEYNEQFF
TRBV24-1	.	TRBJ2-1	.	TGTGCCACCAGTGAGTACAGGAGCGTGCACAATGAGCAGTTCTTC	CATSEYRSVHNEQFF
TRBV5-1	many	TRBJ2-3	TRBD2	TGCGCCAGCAGCCGAGCGGGAGTAGCCGATACGCAGTATTTT	CASSRAGVADTQYF
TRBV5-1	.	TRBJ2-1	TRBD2	TGCGCCAGCAGCTTGGCCAGCGGGGGCTTAGATAGGCAGTTCTTC	CASSLASGGLDRQFF
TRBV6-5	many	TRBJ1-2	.	TGTGCCAGCAGTGCGGCCTACTATGGCTACACCTTC	CASSAAYYGYTF